This TCR beta chain was identified in a study of neurological immune-mediated disorders. Overall study results and limits: The study found no CDR3 amino acid sequences shared by expanded clones across subjects, suggesting private repertoires in all groups. HTLV-1-associated myelopathy ranked highest for TCR clonal expansion and multiple sclerosis lowest, beneath healthy controls.

Synthesis of cDNA used 5'RACE (with 10-nucleotide random UMIs). TCRdb passed the 5' RACE reads through MiXCR, listing each CDR3 protein once. The repertoire consists of around 67,000 distinct CDR3 sequences, with approximately 5.2% occurring once and the leading ten covering less than 7.5%. Ten or more counts support this clonotype. Antigen unknown. Sequences were obtained from PBMCs. The origin of this receptor is a man between 18 and 29 years old with multiple sclerosis.

The CDR3 sequence: CSASRVEFGLQPQHF. CDR3 bases: TGCAGTGCTAGCAGGGTCGAATTCGGCTTGCAGCCCCAGCATTTT. The chain has TRBV20-1 and TRBJ1-5, with D tentatively TRBD1 (5 bases). Germline values: CDR1 DFQATT, CDR2 SNEGSKA (reference sequence). The CDR3 has 15 amino acids. Trimming removed 3 bases from V and 7 bases from J, with 19 bases in between.